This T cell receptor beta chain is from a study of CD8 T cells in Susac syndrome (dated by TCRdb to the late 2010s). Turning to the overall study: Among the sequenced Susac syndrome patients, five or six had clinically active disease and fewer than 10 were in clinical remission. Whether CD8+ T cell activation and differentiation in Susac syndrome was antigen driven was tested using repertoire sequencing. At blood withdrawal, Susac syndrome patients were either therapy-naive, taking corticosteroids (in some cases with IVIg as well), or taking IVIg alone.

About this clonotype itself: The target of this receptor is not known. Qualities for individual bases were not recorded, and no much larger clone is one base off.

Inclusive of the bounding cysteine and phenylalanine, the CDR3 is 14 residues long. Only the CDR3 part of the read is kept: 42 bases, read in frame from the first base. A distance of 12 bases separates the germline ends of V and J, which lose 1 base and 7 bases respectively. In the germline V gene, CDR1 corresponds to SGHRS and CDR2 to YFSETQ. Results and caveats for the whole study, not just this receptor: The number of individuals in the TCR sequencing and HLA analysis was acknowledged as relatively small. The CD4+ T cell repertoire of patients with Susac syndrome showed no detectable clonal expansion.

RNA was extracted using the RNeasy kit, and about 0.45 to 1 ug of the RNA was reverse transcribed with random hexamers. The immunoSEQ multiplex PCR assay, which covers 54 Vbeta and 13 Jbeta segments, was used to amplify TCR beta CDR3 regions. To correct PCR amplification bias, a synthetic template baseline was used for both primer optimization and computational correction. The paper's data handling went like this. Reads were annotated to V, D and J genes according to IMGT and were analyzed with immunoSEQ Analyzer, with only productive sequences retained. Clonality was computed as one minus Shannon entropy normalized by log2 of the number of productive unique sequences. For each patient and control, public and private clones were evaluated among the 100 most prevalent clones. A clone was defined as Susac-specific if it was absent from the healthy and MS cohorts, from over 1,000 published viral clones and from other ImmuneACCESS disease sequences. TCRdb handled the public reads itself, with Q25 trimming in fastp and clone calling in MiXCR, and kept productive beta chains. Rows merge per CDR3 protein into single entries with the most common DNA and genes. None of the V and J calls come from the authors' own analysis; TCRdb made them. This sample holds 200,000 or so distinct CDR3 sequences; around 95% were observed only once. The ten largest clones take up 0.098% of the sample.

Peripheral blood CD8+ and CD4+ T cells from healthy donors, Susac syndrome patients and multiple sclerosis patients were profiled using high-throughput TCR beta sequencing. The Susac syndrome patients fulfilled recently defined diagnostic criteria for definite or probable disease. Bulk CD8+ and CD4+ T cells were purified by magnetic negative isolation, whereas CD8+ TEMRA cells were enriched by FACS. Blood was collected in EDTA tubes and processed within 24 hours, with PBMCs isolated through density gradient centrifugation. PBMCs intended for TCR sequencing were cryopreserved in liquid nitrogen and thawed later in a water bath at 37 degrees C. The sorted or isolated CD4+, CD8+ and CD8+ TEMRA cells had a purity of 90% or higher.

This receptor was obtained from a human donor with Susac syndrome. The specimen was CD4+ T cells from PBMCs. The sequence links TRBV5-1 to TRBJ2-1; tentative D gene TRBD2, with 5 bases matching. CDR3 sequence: CASSLFRGENEQFF. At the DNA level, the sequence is TGCGCCAGCAGCTTGTTTCGGGGTGAGAATGAGCAGTTCTTC.